A single sample is the source of the 15 T cell receptor beta chains below, sequenced in a study of shared clonotypes between healthy human individuals. Sequencing used immunoSEQ multiplex PCR; TCRdb keeps in-frame clones, though not all of them. Here the sample spans fewer than 850,000 clones, less than 95% being singletons. The material sequenced was memory CD8+ T cells from PBMCs. Subset: CD45RO+ cells pooled with CCR7-negative TemRA cells. These receptor sequences come from a man aged 18 to 30 in good health. Some clones in this sample may be carry-over from other donors' samples.

This clone was picked up one time. The chain employs TRBV9 and TRBJ1-2; 7 bases are a match to TRBD1. The V segment lost 4 bases and the J segment 3 bases; nucleotides outside the gene matches: 9. Germline assignment: CDR1 SGDLS and CDR2 YYNGEE. This CDR3 spans 15 amino acids. The DNA for the CDR3 is TGTGCCAGCAGCCCCGGACAGGTGGGGCACTATGGCTACACCTTC. Translated: CASSPGQVGHYGYTF.

This clone was observed a single time. The chain uses TRBV29-1 and TRBJ2-1; no clear D. Germline values: CDR1 SQVTM, CDR2 ANQGSEA. V was shortened by 4 bases and J by 4 bases, with 11 bases between the two germline ends. The CDR3 has 13 residues. CDR3 sequence: CSVVSVVYNEQFF. In DNA form, the CDR3 reads TGCAGCGTTGTTAGTGTAGTTTACAATGAGCAGTTCTTC.

The J gene is TRBJ2-7, the V gene TRBV28, with a weak D call TRBD2 (7 bases). The CDR3 covers 14 residues. From germline, CDR1 is MDHEN and CDR2 SYDVKM. Trimming shortened V by 6 bases and J by 4 bases, and 16 bases separated the two germline ends. The CDR3 DNA sequence: TGTGCCAGCAGCCCGGGGAGGGGGATATACGAGCAGTACTTC. This gives the protein CASSPGRGIYEQYF.

Details on this clone: The sample has other DNA sequences that encode this CDR3 too. Here the CDR3 reads CASSPTGGSNQPQHF. The DNA of the CDR3 is TGTGCCAGCAGTCCCACGGGGGGGAGCAATCAGCCCCAGCATTTT. This chain links TRBV28 with TRBJ1-5, with TRBD1 as a possible D gene (5 bases). The ends were cut back, 5 bases at V and 1 base at J, with 12 bases in the middle. The CDR3 covers 15 residues. CDR1 and CDR2 from the germline V gene are MDHEN and SYDVKM.

The rearrangement joins TRBV9 to TRBJ2-1, with TRBD2 matching over 10 bases. The CDR3 contains 15 residues. Germline lookup yields CDR1 SGDLS and CDR2 YYNGEE. Trimming cost V 3 bases and J 4 bases; bases outside gene matches: 4. Here the CDR3 reads CASSEGLALYNEQFF. The CDR3 bases are TGTGCCAGCAGCGAGGGACTAGCGTTATACAATGAGCAGTTCTTC.

Remarks on this clone: The germline gene is not matched at one end of the junction; a read error may be the cause. The rearrangement joins TRBV5-6 to TRBJ1-5; D not resolved. Germline V CDR1 and CDR2: SGHDT, YYEEEE. CDR3 length: 12 amino acids. The CDR3 loop is CASSLGTSRLAF. CDR3 in DNA: TGTGCCAGCAGCTTAGGTACGAGCAGGCTAGCATTT.

The J gene is TRBJ2-7, the V gene TRBV10-2, with no clear D. Trimming shortened V by 1 base and J by 6 bases, and 4 bases separated the two germline ends. CDR3 length equals 11 residues. CDR1 and CDR2 (germline): WSHSY, SAAADI. The CDR3 region is CASSEFGEQYF. The CDR3, as DNA: TGCGCCAGCAGTGAGTTCGGCGAGCAGTACTTC.

This clone appeared once. The gene calls are TRBV13 and TRBJ1-6; tentatively, D is TRBD1 (5 bases). CDR1 and CDR2 (germline): PRHDT, FYEKMQ (reference sequence). The V gene lost 6 bases and the J gene lost 0 bases, with 9 bases spanning the gap. The CDR3 has 15 amino acids. The CDR3 sequence is CASRYRSSYNSPLHF. The CDR3, as DNA: TGTGCCAGCAGGTACAGGAGCTCCTATAATTCACCCCTCCACTTT.

The chain links TRBV6-1 to TRBJ2-1, with D uncertain. V dropped 7 bases and J dropped 4 bases, with 17 bases sitting between them. The CDR3 runs to 15 residues. The germline V gene has CDR1 MNHNS and CDR2 SASEGT. In DNA form, the CDR3 reads TGTGCCAGCATTCATGAGCTACATAAGTACAATGAGCAGTTCTTC. Protein sequence: CASIHELHKYNEQFF.

In its sample, this clone was seen once. The chain joins TRBV9 to TRBJ2-7; D is undetermined. CDR3 length: 14 amino acids. CDR1 is SGDLS and CDR2 is YYNGEE in the germline V gene. The ends were cut back, 0 bases at V and 2 bases at J, with 9 bases in the middle. The CDR3 region is CASSVVANAYEQYF. The CDR3 coding sequence is TGTGCCAGCAGCGTAGTTGCAAACGCCTACGAGCAGTACTTC.

The J gene is TRBJ2-5, the V gene TRBV18; D tentatively reads TRBD1 or TRBD2 (7 bases each). Germline loops: CDR1 KGHSH, CDR2 LQKENI. The CDR3 totals 14 residues. Trimming cost V 5 bases and J 6 bases, with 16 bases left between them. The CDR3 spells CASSATGEGQTQYF. The CDR3 bases are TGTGCCAGCTCAGCTACAGGGGAGGGACAGACCCAGTACTTC.

The gene calls are TRBV7-6 and TRBJ2-7; D not certain. The ends were cut back, 1 base at V and 2 bases at J, with 12 bases in the middle. CDR3 length: 15 residues. CDR1 SGHVS and CDR2 FNYEAQ come from the germline V gene. Here the CDR3 reads CASSLEMAGTYEQYF. As DNA, the CDR3 is TGTGCCAGCAGCTTAGAGATGGCAGGCACCTACGAGCAGTACTTC.

The V gene is TRBV5-1, the J gene TRBJ1-1; a weak D match, TRBD1 (5 bases). Deletions cut 4 bases from V and 4 bases from J, with 20 bases between. In germline, CDR1 is SGHRS, CDR2 YFSETQ. This CDR3 comprises 16 residues. Written as DNA, the CDR3 is TGCGCCAGCAGCCCGCTGGGCCAGGGAAGTAGCACTGAAGCTTTCTTT. Translation: CASSPLGQGSSTEAFF.

The chain recombines TRBV6-5 with TRBJ2-2; perhaps TRBD2 as D (6 bases). V was pared by 0 bases and J by 6 bases, with 8 bases between. The CDR3 spans 14 residues. Germline V gene data show CDR1 as MNHEY and CDR2 as SVGAGI. The CDR3 sequence is CASSYSEGSGELFF. The DNA of the CDR3 is TGTGCCAGCAGTTACTCGGAGGGTTCCGGGGAGCTGTTTTTT.

The chain recombines TRBV27 with TRBJ1-1; maybe TRBD1 (6 bases). V was clipped by 5 bases and J by 0 bases, with 10 bases between them. Germline assignment: CDR1 MNHEY and CDR2 SMNVEV (reference sequence). The CDR3 sequence is 14 residues long. The CDR3 spells CASSPQGVNTEAFF. The CDR3 bases are TGTGCCAGCAGTCCACAGGGCGTGAACACTGAAGCTTTCTTT.